A selection of T cell receptor beta chains follows, all from one sample in a study of blood T cell repertoires in COVID-19. Libraries were prepared by immunoSEQ multiplex PCR; TCRdb keeps only in-frame clonotypes and omits some of them. The sample holds under 200,000 clones, about 85% seen once. The sample comprised peripheral blood. Receptors were obtained from a man between 70 and 80 years old who had recovered from COVID-19. The CDR3 runs from the conserved cysteine through the conserved F or W. Each record gives: D gene, J gene, clone size, V gene, CDR3 length, CDR3 protein, CDR3 DNA. D genes are given only for firm matches. The size field is filled for only some rows; it gives once, few, many or a size class.

d_gene: .
j_gene: TRBJ2-1
abundance: .
v_gene: TRBV6-5
len: 13
CDR3aa: CASSYTGYNEQFF
CDR3nt: TGTGCCAGCAGTTACACGGGCTACAATGAGCAGTTCTTC

d_gene: TRBD2
j_gene: TRBJ2-1
abundance: .
v_gene: TRBV28
len: 13
CDR3aa: CASRPAGGPVQFF
CDR3nt: TGTGCCAGCAGGCCAGCGGGAGGGCCGGTGCAGTTCTTC

d_gene: .
j_gene: TRBJ2-2
abundance: .
v_gene: TRBV5-1
len: 14
CDR3aa: CASSPNSGTGELFF
CDR3nt: TGCGCCAGCAGTCCGAATAGCGGTACCGGGGAGCTGTTTTTT

d_gene: .
j_gene: TRBJ2-1
abundance: .
v_gene: TRBV19
len: 20
CDR3aa: CASRSEAAGLVEALYNEQFF
CDR3nt: TGTGCCAGTAGATCGGAGGCGGCAGGTCTCGTTGAGGCCCTATACAATGAGCAGTTCTTC

d_gene: TRBD1
j_gene: TRBJ1-6
abundance: .
v_gene: TRBV5-1
len: 14
CDR3aa: CASRKEGANSPLHF
CDR3nt: TGCGCCAGCAGGAAGGAGGGGGCGAATTCACCCCTCCACTTT

d_gene: .
j_gene: TRBJ2-7
abundance: .
v_gene: TRBV4-2
len: 15
CDR3aa: CASSQSSGLSYEQYF
CDR3nt: TGTGCCAGCAGCCAGTCTTCGGGACTCAGCTACGAGCAGTACTTC

d_gene: TRBD1
j_gene: TRBJ1-1
abundance: .
v_gene: TRBV6-5
len: 15
CDR3aa: CASSYSAQGGTEAFF
CDR3nt: TGTGCCAGCAGTTACTCGGCGCAGGGGGGCACTGAAGCTTTCTTT

d_gene: .
j_gene: TRBJ2-1
abundance: .
v_gene: TRBV6-6
len: 11
CDR3aa: CASSAQNEQFF
CDR3nt: TGTGCCAGCAGTGCTCAGAATGAGCAGTTCTTC

d_gene: TRBD2
j_gene: TRBJ2-7
abundance: .
v_gene: TRBV29-1
len: 12
CDR3aa: CSARLAVGEQYF
CDR3nt: TGCAGCGCTCGACTAGCGGTAGGAGAGCAGTACTTC

d_gene: TRBD2
j_gene: TRBJ2-1
abundance: .
v_gene: TRBV5-1
len: 16
CDR3aa: CASSFLAGASYNEQFF
CDR3nt: TGCGCCAGCAGCTTCCTAGCGGGAGCCTCCTACAATGAGCAGTTCTTC

d_gene: TRBD1
j_gene: TRBJ1-1
abundance: few
v_gene: TRBV19
len: 14
CDR3aa: CASSTGGGLTEAFF
CDR3nt: TGTGCCAGTAGTACAGGGGGCGGACTCACTGAAGCTTTCTTT

d_gene: TRBD2
j_gene: TRBJ2-5
abundance: few
v_gene: TRBV30
len: 16
CDR3aa: CAWSVRPAGGLETQYF
CDR3nt: TGTGCCTGGAGTGTACGGCCAGCGGGAGGGCTGGAGACCCAGTACTTC

d_gene: TRBD1
j_gene: TRBJ2-7
abundance: .
v_gene: TRBV27
len: 13
CDR3aa: CASSPGQAYEQYF
CDR3nt: TGTGCCAGCAGCCCAGGACAGGCCTACGAGCAGTACTTC

d_gene: TRBD2
j_gene: TRBJ2-1
abundance: .
v_gene: TRBV7-3
len: 15
CDR3aa: CASSATSGNVYEQFF
CDR3nt: TGTGCCAGCAGCGCTACTAGCGGGAATGTCTATGAGCAGTTCTTC

d_gene: .
j_gene: TRBJ1-2
abundance: .
v_gene: TRBV30
len: 12
CDR3aa: CAWSAGEYGYTF
CDR3nt: TGTGCCTGGAGTGCCGGGGAATATGGCTACACCTTC

d_gene: TRBD2
j_gene: TRBJ2-7
abundance: .
v_gene: TRBV10-2
len: 15
CDR3aa: CASSADTSASYEQYF
CDR3nt: TGCGCCAGCAGCGCTGATACTAGCGCCTCCTACGAGCAGTACTTC

d_gene: TRBD1
j_gene: TRBJ2-5
abundance: .
v_gene: TRBV7-2
len: 15
CDR3aa: CASSAGTGVRKTQYF
CDR3nt: TGTGCCAGCAGCGCCGGGACAGGGGTCAGGAAGACCCAGTACTTC

d_gene: TRBD1
j_gene: TRBJ2-3
abundance: .
v_gene: TRBV5-1
len: 15
CDR3aa: CASSSGTASTDTQYF
CDR3nt: TGCGCCAGCAGTTCCGGGACAGCTAGCACAGATACGCAGTATTTT

d_gene: .
j_gene: TRBJ2-4
abundance: .
v_gene: TRBV15
len: 14
CDR3aa: CATSREESKNIQYF
CDR3nt: TGTGCCACCAGCAGAGAGGAGAGCAAAAACATTCAGTACTTC

d_gene: .
j_gene: TRBJ2-1
abundance: .
v_gene: TRBV5-4
len: 18
CDR3aa: CASSLNGGAKASYNEQFF
CDR3nt: TGTGCCAGCAGCTTGAATGGCGGAGCCAAGGCCTCCTACAATGAGCAGTTCTTC

d_gene: .
j_gene: TRBJ1-1
abundance: .
v_gene: TRBV18
len: 16
CDR3aa: CASSPSGRGARTEAFF
CDR3nt: TGTGCCAGCTCACCAAGCGGGCGGGGGGCGCGAACTGAAGCTTTCTTT

d_gene: TRBD1
j_gene: TRBJ2-1
abundance: .
v_gene: TRBV18
len: 15
CDR3aa: CASSTRDRSLWEQFF
CDR3nt: TGTGCCAGCTCAACCCGGGACAGATCTCTTTGGGAGCAGTTCTTC

d_gene: .
j_gene: TRBJ1-1
abundance: once
v_gene: TRBV28
len: 12
CDR3aa: CASRLSGTEAFF
CDR3nt: TGTGCCAGCAGGTTATCGGGCACTGAAGCTTTCTTT

d_gene: .
j_gene: TRBJ2-3
abundance: .
v_gene: TRBV2
len: 16
CDR3aa: CASSEGIRGLADTQYF
CDR3nt: TGTGCCAGCAGTGAAGGTATCAGGGGCCTCGCAGATACGCAGTATTTT

d_gene: TRBD2
j_gene: TRBJ2-7
abundance: .
v_gene: TRBV2
len: 15
CDR3aa: CASSPLAEAVYEQYF
CDR3nt: TGTGCCAGCAGCCCTCTAGCGGAGGCCGTCTACGAGCAGTACTTC

d_gene: .
j_gene: TRBJ1-2
abundance: .
v_gene: TRBV21-1
len: 14
CDR3aa: CASSKLGFNYGYTF
CDR3nt: TGTGCCAGCAGCAAACTAGGATTTAACTATGGCTACACCTTC

d_gene: .
j_gene: TRBJ1-4
abundance: .
v_gene: TRBV5-1
len: 13
CDR3aa: CASSLGQGEKLFF
CDR3nt: TGCGCCAGCAGCTTGGGACAAGGTGAAAAACTGTTTTTT

d_gene: .
j_gene: TRBJ2-5
abundance: .
v_gene: TRBV29-1
len: 13
CDR3aa: CSGRGFIGETQYF
CDR3nt: TGCAGCGGTCGAGGTTTCATCGGGGAGACCCAGTACTTC

d_gene: .
j_gene: TRBJ1-2
abundance: .
v_gene: TRBV27
len: 13
CDR3aa: CASSLSTEYGYTF
CDR3nt: TGTGCCAGCAGTTTATCGACGGAGTATGGCTACACCTTC

d_gene: TRBD1
j_gene: TRBJ2-7
abundance: .
v_gene: TRBV5-4
len: 15
CDR3aa: CASSLGGTATYEQYF
CDR3nt: TGTGCCAGCAGCTTGGGGGGGACAGCGACCTACGAGCAGTACTTC